Listed below are T cell receptor beta chains from one sample, sequenced in a study of cytotoxic CD8 clonotypes in ibrutinib-treated CLL. Profiling relied on immunoSEQ multiplex PCR, and the TCRdb table lists in-frame clones only, not all of them. The sample includes 300,000 to 350,000 clones, about 80% of them seen just once. The sequencing used PBMCs, collected before ibrutinib treatment. The receptors stem from a human donor with chronic lymphocytic leukemia. CDR3s include the opening cysteine and the closing phenylalanine or tryptophan. Fields, in order: V gene, clone size, D gene, J gene, CDR3 protein, CDR3 DNA. The D gene is left open where the match is weak. Clone size, where shown, is once, few, many, or a class for clones that have expanded.

>TRBV7-8|-|TRBD2|TRBJ2-7
CASSSKPTSGSDEQYF
TGTGCCAGCAGCTCCAAACCGACTAGCGGGAGTGACGAGCAGTACTTC
>TRBV5-4|-|-|TRBJ2-5
CASSGRTAETQYF
TGTGCCAGCAGCGGTCGTACTGCGGAGACCCAGTACTTC
>TRBV4-1|-|TRBD1|TRBJ2-7
CASSFRTGIYEQYF
TGCGCCAGCAGCTTTCGGACAGGGATCTACGAGCAGTACTTC
>TRBV5-1|-|TRBD1|TRBJ2-3
CASSLGQGLDTQYF
TGCGCCAGCAGCTTGGGACAGGGTCTCGATACGCAGTATTTT
>TRBV30|-|-|TRBJ2-7
CAWNEERISSYEQYF
TGTGCCTGGAACGAAGAGCGCATCTCCTCCTACGAGCAGTACTTC
>TRBV7-6|-|-|TRBJ2-5
CASSYKMGVAQETQYF
TGTGCCAGCAGCTACAAGATGGGTGTGGCTCAAGAGACCCAGTACTTC
>TRBV7-8|-|-|TRBJ1-1
CASSLGARPNAFF
TGTGCCAGCAGCTTAGGAGCGCGACCCAATGCTTTCTTT
>TRBV29-1|-|TRBD1|TRBJ1-2
CSVEGDRGSGYTF
TGCAGCGTTGAAGGTGACAGGGGTAGTGGCTACACCTTC
>TRBV30|-|-|TRBJ1-5
CAWSVSSLSNQPQHF
TGTGCCTGGAGTGTTTCGTCCCTTAGCAATCAGCCCCAGCATTTT
>TRBV4-1|-|TRBD2|TRBJ2-1
CASSRREGPYNEQFF
TGCGCCAGCAGCCGGCGGGAGGGCCCTTACAATGAGCAGTTCTTC
>TRBV2|-|TRBD1|TRBJ2-5
CATKSRQGFFDQYF
TGTGCCACCAAAAGCCGACAGGGGTTTTTTGACCAGTACTTC
>TRBV5-6|-|-|TRBJ1-6
CASSSGVGGGGSPLHF
TGTGCCAGCAGCTCGGGAGTTGGGGGAGGAGGCTCACCCCTCCACTTT
>TRBV5-6|-|TRBD1|TRBJ1-5
CASSSYRGEYNQPQHF
TGTGCCAGCAGCTCGTACAGGGGAGAGTACAATCAGCCCCAGCATTTT
>TRBV5-1|-|TRBD1|TRBJ2-7
CASSLEITVSGGEQYF
TGCGCCAGCAGCTTGGAAATAACAGTTTCAGGGGGCGAGCAGTACTTC
>TRBV4-3|-|TRBD1|TRBJ2-3
CASSHNRGATDTQYF
TGCGCCAGCAGCCATAACAGGGGGGCCACAGATACGCAGTATTTT
>TRBV29-1|-|-|TRBJ2-1
CSVEAGQRTTDNEQFF
TGCAGCGTTGAAGCTGGCCAGCGTACCACTGACAATGAGCAGTTCTTC
>TRBV7-9|-|-|TRBJ2-5
CASSFAGGIRETQYF
TGTGCCAGCAGCTTTGCGGGCGGGATCCGGGAGACCCAGTACTTC
>TRBV29-1|-|-|TRBJ1-1
CSVYVGNTEAFF
TGCAGCGTTTATGTCGGGAACACTGAAGCTTTCTTT
>TRBV19|-|TRBD2|TRBJ2-1
CASSRLAGYNEQFF
TGTGCCAGTAGCCGACTAGCGGGGTACAATGAGCAGTTCTTC
>TRBV28|once|-|TRBJ1-5
CASSLSSHSNQPQHF
TGTGCCAGCAGTTTATCTTCTCATAGCAATCAGCCCCAGCATTTT
>TRBV6-5|-|-|TRBJ2-7
CASSRGPFYEQYF
TGTGCCAGCAGCCGCGGGCCTTTCTACGAGCAGTACTTC
>TRBV7-9|-|TRBD1|TRBJ1-2
CASSNFGTGVYGYTF
TGTGCCAGCAGCAACTTCGGGACAGGGGTCTATGGCTACACCTTC
>TRBV7-2|-|TRBD2|TRBJ2-7
CASSLILAGAYEQYF
TGTGCCAGCAGCTTAATCCTAGCGGGAGCCTACGAGCAGTACTTC
>TRBV9|-|TRBD2|TRBJ2-3
CASSIRTSGNTDTQYF
TGTGCCAGCAGCATCCGGACTAGCGGTAACACAGATACGCAGTATTTT
>TRBV5-1|-|TRBD2|TRBJ2-2
CASSLGLAGDGTGELFF
TGCGCCAGCAGCTTGGGGTTAGCGGGAGATGGGACCGGGGAGCTGTTTTTT
>TRBV2|-|TRBD1|TRBJ1-2
CASRDQGASYGYTF
TGTGCCAGCAGAGACCAGGGGGCAAGCTATGGCTACACCTTC
>TRBV10-3|-|TRBD2|TRBJ2-1
CAISESAGLAGVNEQFF
TGTGCCATCAGTGAGTCGGCCGGACTAGCGGGAGTGAATGAGCAGTTCTTC
>TRBV7-8|-|TRBD2|TRBJ2-7
CASSLDAGDRFEQYF
TGTGCCAGCAGCTTAGATGCGGGAGATCGGTTCGAGCAGTACTTC
>TRBV2|-|-|TRBJ1-5
CASMQGINQPQHF
TGTGCCAGCATGCAGGGGATCAATCAGCCCCAGCATTTT
>TRBV30|-|TRBD1|TRBJ1-3
CAWSGTAYGNTIYF
TGTGCCTGGAGCGGGACAGCTTATGGAAACACCATATATTTT
>TRBV4-1|-|TRBD1|TRBJ2-7
CASSQEGQGVWEQYF
TGCGCCAGCAGCCAAGAGGGACAGGGAGTTTGGGAGCAGTACTTC
>TRBV7-2|-|TRBD2|TRBJ2-7
CASSLRAGGGEQYF
TGTGCCAGCAGCTTGAGAGCGGGAGGTGGCGAGCAGTACTTC
>TRBV7-6|-|-|TRBJ2-7
CASSLEAGYEQYF
TGTGCCAGCAGCTTAGAAGCCGGGTACGAGCAGTACTTC
>TRBV7-9|-|TRBD2|TRBJ2-2
CASSLDWLAGFSGGELFF
TGTGCCAGCAGCTTAGATTGGCTAGCGGGATTCTCGGGCGGGGAGCTGTTTTTT
>TRBV6-1|-|-|TRBJ1-2
CASSDSPHPYGYTF
TGTGCCAGCAGTGACAGCCCTCACCCCTATGGCTACACCTTC